What follows are 14 T cell receptor beta chains derived from one specimen sequenced in a study of T-cell memory formation after mild COVID-19. TCRdb independently ran MiXCR on the 5' RACE reads; one entry per CDR3 protein. The table has 200,000 to 250,000 distinct CDR3 sequences, just over 9.5% seen once; the top ten hold 3.5%. The sample was PBMCs or a T cell subset sorted from them (not recorded which). These receptor sequences come from a man younger than 35 who had mild COVID-19 (a few samples of this study predate the infection). Cell type and time point are not known.

This clonotype was seen a few times. The chain carries TRBV12-3 or TRBV12-4 and TRBJ1-2, with no clear D. This CDR3 has 11 amino acids. Between the trimmed V and J ends, which lost 5 bases and 5 bases, there was a span of 6 bases. The CDR3 nucleotides are TGTGCCAGCAGTCAGAAGTATGGCTACACCTTC. Its translation: CASSQKYGYTF.

This clonotype was detected only a few times. J is TRBJ2-5 and V is TRBV9; 8 bases fit TRBD1. The V gene end was trimmed by 3 bases and the J gene end by 5 bases; junction bases not matched to a gene: 9. Germline CDR1 and CDR2: SGDLS and YYNGEE. This CDR3 is built from 15 residues. The CDR3 spells CASSGTTGVRETQYF. DNA for the CDR3: TGTGCCAGCAGCGGGACGACAGGGGTTAGGGAGACCCAGTACTTC. Drawing the rest from reference TRBV9 and TRBJ2-5, the complete variable domain is DSGVTQTPKHLITATGQRVTLRCSPRSGDLSVYWYQQSLDQGLQFLIQYYNGEERAKGNILERFSAQQFPDLHSELNLSSLELGDSALYFCASSGTTGVRETQYFGPGTRLLVL.

The gene calls are TRBV5-5 and TRBJ1-2; D possibly corresponds to TRBD1 (6 bases). Germline CDR1 and CDR2: SGHKS and YYEKEE (reference sequence). The CDR3 runs to 15 residues. Between the trimmed V and J ends, which lost 2 bases and 8 bases, there was a span of 19 bases. CDR3 residues: CASSFEGRLGGGYTF. The CDR3 DNA is TGTGCCAGCAGCTTCGAAGGCCGGCTTGGGGGCGGCTACACCTTC.

This clonotype showed up many times. The chain joins TRBV4-3 to TRBJ2-3; TRBD2 matches at 14 bases. Germline V gene sequence: CDR1 LGHNA, CDR2 YSLEER. This CDR3 has 16 amino acids. V shed 3 bases and J 6 bases; nucleotides not matched to a gene: 5. CDR3 residues: CASSQAGLAGDDTQYF. The CDR3 nucleotides read TGCGCCAGCAGCCAGGCGGGACTAGCGGGGGATGATACGCAGTATTTT.

This clonotype was found many times. In DNA, the CDR3 is TGTGCCATCAGGTGGGACATGTCCACTGAAGCTTTCTTT. It specifies CAIRWDMSTEAFF. This chain links TRBV10-3 with TRBJ1-1, with a possible D match to TRBD1 (6 bases). Trimming removed 6 bases from V and 4 bases from J, with 12 bases in between. The CDR3 length is 13 residues. Germline assignment: CDR1 ENHRY and CDR2 SYGVKD.

This clonotype was seen at least ten times. The chain couples TRBV4-3 to TRBJ2-1; D call uncertain. CDR1 is LGHNA, CDR2 YSLEER, per germline. The V and J ends lost 2 bases and 6 bases respectively, with 14 bases between them. CDR3 length: 15 residues. CDR3 DNA: TGCGCCAGCAGCCAAACCCCCCAGAAGGGCAATGAGCAGTTCTTC. Protein: CASSQTPQKGNEQFF.

In its sample, this clonotype was seen many times. This chain joins TRBV4-3 and TRBJ1-1; D unclear. V was clipped by 0 bases and J by 3 bases, with 5 bases between them. The CDR3 is 13 amino acids. Germline CDR1 and CDR2: LGHNA and YSLEER. CDR3 in DNA: TGCGCCAGCAGCCAAGATCGGGACACTGAAGCTTTCTTT. It codes for CASSQDRDTEAFF.

This clonotype was seen only a few times. J is TRBJ1-2 and V is TRBV7-2, with a tentative D call TRBD1 (6 bases). Per the germline V gene, CDR1 is SGHTA and CDR2 is FQGNSA. The CDR3 has 14 amino acids. V was trimmed by 5 bases and J by 5 bases, leaving 15 bases between them. CDR3 protein: CASSRTGSVYGYTF. CDR3 nucleotide sequence: TGTGCCAGCAGCCGTACAGGGAGTGTGTATGGCTACACCTTC. The variable domain in full, completed from reference TRBV7-2 and TRBJ1-2, reads GAGVSQSPSNKVTEKGKDVELRCDPISGHTALYWYRQSLGQGLEFLIYFQGNSAPDKSGLPSDRFSAERTGGSVSTLTIQRTQQEDSAVYLCASSRTGSVYGYTFGSGTRLTVV.

J is TRBJ2-3 and V is TRBV5-6; TRBD2 is a possible D gene (7 bases). Trimming cost V 2 bases and J 3 bases, with 13 bases left between them. The CDR3 spans 15 residues. Germline assignment: CDR1 SGHDT and CDR2 YYEEEE. This CDR3 is CASSFDRRGTDTQYF. The CDR3 DNA sequence: TGTGCCAGCAGCTTCGACAGGCGGGGGACAGATACGCAGTATTTT.

The gene calls are TRBV7-9 and TRBJ1-6; the match to TRBD1 covers 7 bases. From germline, CDR1 is SEHNR and CDR2 FQNEAQ (reference sequence). CDR3 length: 15 amino acids. The J segment lost 8 bases and the V segment lost 5 bases, leaving 9 bases of the junction unmatched. The CDR3 nucleotides read TGTGCCAGCAGCCCTCGGACAGGAGGGGATTCACCCCTCCACTTT. Translating it yields CASSPRTGGDSPLHF.

The sample holds a few counts of this clonotype. The chain joins TRBV28 to TRBJ2-7, with unresolved D. Trimming cost V 5 bases and J 5 bases, with 16 bases left between them. The CDR3 spans 14 residues. Germline CDR1 is MDHEN and CDR2 is SYDVKM. The CDR3 protein is CASSKPAATDEQYV. CDR3 nucleotide sequence: TGTGCCAGCAGTAAGCCGGCCGCCACCGACGAGCAGTACGTC.

The chain carries TRBV2 and TRBJ2-3, with a weak D call TRBD2 (6 bases). The CDR3 length is 14 residues. Germline V gene lookup returns CDR1 SNHLY and CDR2 FYNNEI. The ends were cut back, 6 bases at V and 3 bases at J, with 13 bases in the middle. In DNA form, the CDR3 reads TGTGCCAGCAGGGAGGGGTCCCGGACAGATACGCAGTATTTT. As protein: CASREGSRTDTQYF.

The chain is built from TRBV28 and TRBJ2-7; D may be TRBD1 (6 bases). CDR3 length equals 14 residues. V was cut by 5 bases and J by 2 bases, with 13 bases left in between. In germline, CDR1 is MDHEN, CDR2 SYDVKM. The CDR3 loop reads CASSPTGQTYEQYV. The CDR3 coding sequence is TGTGCCAGCAGTCCCACGGGACAAACCTACGAGCAGTACGTC.

In this sample, this clonotype turned up a few times. Written as DNA, the CDR3 is TGTGCCAGCAGTTACGGTCCCACACCGAACACTGAAGCTTTCTTT. It specifies CASSYGPTPNTEAFF. This chain joins TRBV6-5 and TRBJ1-1; no definite D call. Germline V lookup: CDR1 MNHEY, CDR2 SVGAGI. The CDR3 consists of 15 residues. Trimming shortened V by 2 bases and J by 1 base, and 11 bases separated the two germline ends.